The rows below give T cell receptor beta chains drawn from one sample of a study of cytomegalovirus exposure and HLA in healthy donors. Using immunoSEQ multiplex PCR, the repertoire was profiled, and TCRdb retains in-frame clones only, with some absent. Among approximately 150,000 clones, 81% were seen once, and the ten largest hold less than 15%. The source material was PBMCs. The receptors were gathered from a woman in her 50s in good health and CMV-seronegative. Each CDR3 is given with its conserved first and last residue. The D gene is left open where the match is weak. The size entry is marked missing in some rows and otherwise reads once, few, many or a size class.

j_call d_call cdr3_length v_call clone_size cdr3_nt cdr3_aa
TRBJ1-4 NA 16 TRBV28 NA TGTGCCAGCAGCAAAGGGGGGGCTCGATCTAATGAAAAACTGTTTTTT CASSKGGARSNEKLFF
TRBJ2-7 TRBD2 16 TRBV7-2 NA TGTGCCAGCAGCTTAGGAGGGACTAGCGGAATCTACGAGCAGTACTTC CASSLGGTSGIYEQYF
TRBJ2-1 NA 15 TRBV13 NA TGTGCCAGCAGCGAAGGGGGAGGGTGGTACAATGAGCAGTTCTTC CASSEGGGWYNEQFF
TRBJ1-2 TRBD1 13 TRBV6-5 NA TGTGCCGTTCGGACTACAGGGGTCTATGGCTACACCTTC CAVRTTGVYGYTF
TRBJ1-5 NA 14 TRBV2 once TGTGCCAGCAATACCGGGGGGGGGCCCCAGCCCCAGCATTTT CASNTGGGPQPQHF
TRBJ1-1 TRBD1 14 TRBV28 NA TGTGCCAGCAGTTTTCAGGGGGCAAACACTGAAGCTTTCTTT CASSFQGANTEAFF
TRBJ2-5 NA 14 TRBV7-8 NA TGTGCCAGCAGCTTAGTGGGGCAGCAAGAGACCCAGTACTTC CASSLVGQQETQYF
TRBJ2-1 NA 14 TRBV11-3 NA TGTGCCAGCAGCCGATCTCACGGGGGCAATGAGCAGTTCTTC CASSRSHGGNEQFF
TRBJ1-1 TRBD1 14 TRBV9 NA TGTGCCAGCAGCGGGGCAGGGGGCCGGACTGAAGCTTTCTTT CASSGAGGRTEAFF
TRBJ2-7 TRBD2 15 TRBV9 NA TGTGCCAGCAGCGTAATTAGCGGGGGATATTACGAGCAGTACTTC CASSVISGGYYEQYF
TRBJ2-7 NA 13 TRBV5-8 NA TGTGCCAGCAGCTCGGACAGAAACTACGAGCAGTACTTC CASSSDRNYEQYF
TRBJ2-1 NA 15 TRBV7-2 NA TGTGCCAGCAGCGGGGGGAGTAGGGCCTACAATGAGCAGTTCTTC CASSGGSRAYNEQFF
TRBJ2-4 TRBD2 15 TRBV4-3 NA TGCGCCAGCGGGTTGTTCGGGCTAGCGGAAAACATTCAGTACTTC CASGLFGLAENIQYF
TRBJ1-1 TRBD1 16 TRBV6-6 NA TGTGCCAGCAGTACCAGGGGGCGTTCCATGAACACTGAAGCTTTCTTT CASSTRGRSMNTEAFF
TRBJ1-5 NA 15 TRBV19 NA TGTGCCAGTAGTATGGACCGGGACATAAATCAGCCCCAGCATTTT CASSMDRDINQPQHF
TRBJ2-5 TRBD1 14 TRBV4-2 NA TGTGCCAGCAGCCCCGGACAGGGGGAAGAGACCCAGTACTTC CASSPGQGEETQYF
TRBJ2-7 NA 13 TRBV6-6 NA TGTGCCAGCAGTTACTCCGGGGGGCACGAGCAGTACTTC CASSYSGGHEQYF
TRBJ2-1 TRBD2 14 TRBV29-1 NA TGCAGCGTTAGGTCTAGCGGGGGGGGGAATGAGCAGTTCTTC CSVRSSGGGNEQFF
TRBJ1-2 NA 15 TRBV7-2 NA TGTGCCAGCAGCTTAGAGGGGTCCGAGTCGCGTGGCTACACCTTC CASSLEGSESRGYTF